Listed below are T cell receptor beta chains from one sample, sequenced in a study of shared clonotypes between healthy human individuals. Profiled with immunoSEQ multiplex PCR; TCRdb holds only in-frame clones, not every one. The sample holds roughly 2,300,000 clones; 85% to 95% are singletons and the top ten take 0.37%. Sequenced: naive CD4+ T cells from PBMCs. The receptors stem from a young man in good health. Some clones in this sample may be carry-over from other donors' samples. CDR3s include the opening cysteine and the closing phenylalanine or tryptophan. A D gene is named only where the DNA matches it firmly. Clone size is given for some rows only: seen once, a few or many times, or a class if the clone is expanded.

CDR3 protein: CSVGSGQGGYEQYF; CDR3 DNA: TGCAGCGTTGGGAGCGGACAGGGGGGGTACGAGCAGTACTTC; J gene: TRBJ2-7; CDR3 length: 14; V gene: TRBV29-1; D gene: TRBD1; clone size: .
CDR3 protein: CASSLRGQGPYEQYF; CDR3 DNA: TGTGCCAGCAGCTTGCGGGGACAGGGGCCCTACGAGCAGTACTTC; J gene: TRBJ2-7; CDR3 length: 15; V gene: TRBV5-6; D gene: TRBD1; clone size: .
CDR3 protein: CASSLAGTDNEQFF; CDR3 DNA: TGTGCCAGCAGCTTGGCCGGGACGGACAATGAGCAGTTCTTC; J gene: TRBJ2-1; CDR3 length: 14; V gene: TRBV5-4; D gene: .; clone size: .
CDR3 protein: CASSYSGRLNTEAFF; CDR3 DNA: TGTGCCAGCAGTTACTCGGGCAGACTTAACACTGAAGCTTTCTTT; J gene: TRBJ1-1; CDR3 length: 15; V gene: TRBV6-6; D gene: .; clone size: .
CDR3 protein: CASSNSGGHGQPQHF; CDR3 DNA: TGTGCCAGTAGTAACAGCGGGGGTCACGGGCAGCCCCAGCATTTT; J gene: TRBJ1-5; CDR3 length: 15; V gene: TRBV19; D gene: .; clone size: .
CDR3 protein: CASSHREGGGYTF; CDR3 DNA: TGTGCCAGCAGCCACCGAGAGGGAGGCGGCTACACCTTC; J gene: TRBJ1-2; CDR3 length: 13; V gene: TRBV7-2; D gene: .; clone size: .
CDR3 protein: CASSILNEQFF; CDR3 DNA: TGCGCCAGCAGCATCCTCAATGAGCAGTTCTTC; J gene: TRBJ2-1; CDR3 length: 11; V gene: TRBV5-1; D gene: .; clone size: .
CDR3 protein: CSVAVSRSNYGYTF; CDR3 DNA: TGCAGCGTTGCCGTCTCAAGGTCAAACTATGGCTACACCTTC; J gene: TRBJ1-2; CDR3 length: 14; V gene: TRBV29-1; D gene: .; clone size: .
CDR3 protein: CASSLGGRRFQPQHF; CDR3 DNA: TGTGCCAGCAGCTTGGGGGGGCGGAGGTTTCAGCCCCAGCATTTT; J gene: TRBJ1-5; CDR3 length: 15; V gene: TRBV5-8; D gene: .; clone size: once
CDR3 protein: CASSRGDGEQYF; CDR3 DNA: TGCGCCAGCAGCCGGGGGGACGGCGAGCAGTACTTC; J gene: TRBJ2-7; CDR3 length: 12; V gene: TRBV5-1; D gene: TRBD2; clone size: .
CDR3 protein: CASSSLGGGTQYF; CDR3 DNA: TGTGCCAGCAGCTCCCTAGGCGGCGGGACCCAGTACTTC; J gene: TRBJ2-5; CDR3 length: 13; V gene: TRBV7-2; D gene: .; clone size: once
CDR3 protein: CASSDSRAAYEQYF; CDR3 DNA: TGTGCCAGTTCCGACAGTAGGGCGGCCTACGAGCAGTACTTC; J gene: TRBJ2-7; CDR3 length: 14; V gene: TRBV11-2; D gene: .; clone size: .
CDR3 protein: CAWSPDRTFSGNTIYF; CDR3 DNA: TGTGCCTGGAGTCCTGACAGGACCTTCTCTGGAAACACCATATATTTT; J gene: TRBJ1-3; CDR3 length: 16; V gene: TRBV30; D gene: .; clone size: .
CDR3 protein: CSVEGPTRTAEQFF; CDR3 DNA: TGCAGCGTTGAAGGACCGACCAGGACTGCCGAGCAGTTCTTC; J gene: TRBJ2-1; CDR3 length: 14; V gene: TRBV29-1; D gene: .; clone size: .
CDR3 protein: CASLGDRYGYTF; CDR3 DNA: TGTGCCAGCCTTGGAGACCGCTATGGCTACACCTTC; J gene: TRBJ1-2; CDR3 length: 12; V gene: TRBV28; D gene: .; clone size: .
CDR3 protein: CASSYSKGLAGYEQYF; CDR3 DNA: TGTGCCAGCAGTTACTCGAAGGGACTAGCGGGCTACGAGCAGTACTTC; J gene: TRBJ2-7; CDR3 length: 16; V gene: TRBV6-5; D gene: TRBD2; clone size: .
CDR3 protein: CASRQTTDSGELFF; CDR3 DNA: TGTGCCAGCAGGCAAACGACCGACTCCGGGGAGCTGTTTTTT; J gene: TRBJ2-2; CDR3 length: 14; V gene: TRBV6-6; D gene: .; clone size: .
CDR3 protein: CASSLGGSYEQYF; CDR3 DNA: TGTGCCAGCAGCTTGGGCGGGTCCTACGAGCAGTACTTC; J gene: TRBJ2-7; CDR3 length: 13; V gene: TRBV11-3; D gene: .; clone size: .
CDR3 protein: CASSEPGEASYEQYF; CDR3 DNA: TGTGCCAGCAGTGAACCTGGCGAAGCGTCCTACGAGCAGTACTTC; J gene: TRBJ2-7; CDR3 length: 15; V gene: TRBV6-1; D gene: .; clone size: .
CDR3 protein: CASSSPGTHTDTQYF; CDR3 DNA: TGTGCCAGCAGCTCCCCCGGGACCCACACAGATACGCAGTATTTT; J gene: TRBJ2-3; CDR3 length: 15; V gene: TRBV28; D gene: .; clone size: .
CDR3 protein: CASKRTTNTGELFF; CDR3 DNA: TGTGCCAGCAAACGGACTACCAACACCGGGGAGCTGTTTTTT; J gene: TRBJ2-2; CDR3 length: 14; V gene: TRBV2; D gene: .; clone size: .
CDR3 protein: CASSTLGNEQYF; CDR3 DNA: TGTGCCAGTAGTACTTTAGGGAACGAGCAGTACTTC; J gene: TRBJ2-7; CDR3 length: 12; V gene: TRBV19; D gene: .; clone size: .
CDR3 protein: CASGFGGDSTEAFF; CDR3 DNA: TGCGCCAGCGGCTTCGGAGGGGACTCCACTGAAGCTTTCTTT; J gene: TRBJ1-1; CDR3 length: 14; V gene: TRBV5-1; D gene: .; clone size: .
CDR3 protein: CASSLLGDTGNTIYF; CDR3 DNA: TGTGCCAGCAGCTTACTAGGTGATACCGGAAACACCATATATTTT; J gene: TRBJ1-3; CDR3 length: 15; V gene: TRBV7-9; D gene: .; clone size: .
CDR3 protein: CASSLVQTTEAFF; CDR3 DNA: TGTGCCAGCAGCTTAGTTCAGACCACTGAAGCTTTCTTT; J gene: TRBJ1-1; CDR3 length: 13; V gene: TRBV7-9; D gene: .; clone size: .
CDR3 protein: CASRGRGLSYEQYF; CDR3 DNA: TGTGCCAGCAGGGGGAGGGGACTTTCCTACGAGCAGTACTTC; J gene: TRBJ2-7; CDR3 length: 14; V gene: TRBV2; D gene: TRBD2; clone size: .
CDR3 protein: CASSEPVRSNQPQHF; CDR3 DNA: TGTGCCAGCAGTGAACCGGTTAGAAGCAATCAGCCCCAGCATTTT; J gene: TRBJ1-5; CDR3 length: 15; V gene: TRBV6-1; D gene: .; clone size: .
CDR3 protein: CASSLASGSVGELFF; CDR3 DNA: TGTGCCAGCTCACTGGCTAGCGGGAGCGTCGGGGAGCTGTTTTTT; J gene: TRBJ2-2; CDR3 length: 15; V gene: TRBV18; D gene: TRBD2; clone size: .
CDR3 protein: CASERTGSGYEQYF; CDR3 DNA: TGTGCCAGCGAACGAACGGGTTCCGGGTACGAGCAGTACTTC; J gene: TRBJ2-7; CDR3 length: 14; V gene: TRBV7-9; D gene: .; clone size: .
CDR3 protein: CASKAWAGKDYGYTF; CDR3 DNA: TGTGCCAGCAAAGCTTGGGCAGGGAAAGACTATGGCTACACCTTC; J gene: TRBJ1-2; CDR3 length: 15; V gene: TRBV2; D gene: .; clone size: .
CDR3 protein: CASRGDLNTGELFF; CDR3 DNA: TGTGCCAGTAGGGGGGACTTGAACACCGGGGAGCTGTTTTTT; J gene: TRBJ2-2; CDR3 length: 14; V gene: TRBV19; D gene: .; clone size: .
CDR3 protein: CASSGYRGGNQPQHF; CDR3 DNA: TGTGCCAGCAGCGGATACAGGGGAGGCAATCAGCCCCAGCATTTT; J gene: TRBJ1-5; CDR3 length: 15; V gene: TRBV6-6; D gene: TRBD1; clone size: .
CDR3 protein: CACYRGTEAFF; CDR3 DNA: TGTGCCTGCTACCGAGGGACTGAAGCTTTCTTT; J gene: TRBJ1-1; CDR3 length: 11; V gene: TRBV30; D gene: .; clone size: few
CDR3 protein: CASSLTADTQYF; CDR3 DNA: TGTGCCAGCAGCTTGACAGCAGATACGCAGTATTTT; J gene: TRBJ2-3; CDR3 length: 12; V gene: TRBV5-4; D gene: .; clone size: once
CDR3 protein: CASTLGTSGSYEQYF; CDR3 DNA: TGCGCCAGCACCCTCGGGACTAGCGGGAGCTACGAGCAGTACTTC; J gene: TRBJ2-7; CDR3 length: 15; V gene: TRBV5-1; D gene: TRBD2; clone size: .
CDR3 protein: CASSSTTGWAYTF; CDR3 DNA: TGTGCCAGCAGTTCCACCACCGGGTGGGCCTACACCTTC; J gene: TRBJ1-2; CDR3 length: 13; V gene: TRBV28; D gene: .; clone size: .
CDR3 protein: CASKPGWGARSTEAFF; CDR3 DNA: TGTGCCAGTAAACCCGGGTGGGGGGCGCGGAGCACTGAAGCTTTCTTT; J gene: TRBJ1-1; CDR3 length: 16; V gene: TRBV19; D gene: .; clone size: .
CDR3 protein: CASSLVGSNEQFF; CDR3 DNA: TGCGCCAGCAGCTTGGTGGGATCCAATGAGCAGTTCTTC; J gene: TRBJ2-1; CDR3 length: 13; V gene: TRBV5-1; D gene: .; clone size: .
CDR3 protein: CASSPRGLKDIQYF; CDR3 DNA: TGTGCCAGCAGCCCCAGGGGGCTGAAAGACATTCAGTACTTC; J gene: TRBJ2-4; CDR3 length: 14; V gene: TRBV7-2; D gene: TRBD1; clone size: .
CDR3 protein: CASSLDRIGTQYF; CDR3 DNA: TGTGCCAGCAGTCTGGACAGGATAGGTACGCAGTATTTT; J gene: TRBJ2-3; CDR3 length: 13; V gene: TRBV27; D gene: TRBD1; clone size: .
CDR3 protein: CASSLVAQRGAFF; CDR3 DNA: TGTGCCAGCAGCTTAGTGGCCCAGCGCGGAGCTTTCTTT; J gene: TRBJ1-1; CDR3 length: 13; V gene: TRBV7-2; D gene: .; clone size: once
CDR3 protein: CASTSGGAGSQPQHF; CDR3 DNA: TGTGCCAGCACCTCAGGGGGCGCTGGCTCTCAGCCCCAGCATTTT; J gene: TRBJ1-5; CDR3 length: 15; V gene: TRBV28; D gene: TRBD1; clone size: .
CDR3 protein: CAWSLPTGLQAFF; CDR3 DNA: TGTGCCTGGAGCCTACCCACAGGGTTGCAAGCTTTCTTT; J gene: TRBJ1-1; CDR3 length: 13; V gene: TRBV30; D gene: .; clone size: .
CDR3 protein: CASSQETRLAGYNEQFF; CDR3 DNA: TGTGCCAGCAGCCAAGAGACTCGACTAGCGGGATACAATGAGCAGTTCTTC; J gene: TRBJ2-1; CDR3 length: 17; V gene: TRBV4-2; D gene: TRBD2; clone size: .
CDR3 protein: CASSLYHLADNDNRELFF; CDR3 DNA: TGTGCCAGCAGTTTATATCACCTAGCGGATAACGACAACCGGGAGCTGTTTTTT; J gene: TRBJ2-2; CDR3 length: 18; V gene: TRBV28; D gene: TRBD2; clone size: .
CDR3 protein: CAISESGGTDTQYF; CDR3 DNA: TGTGCCATCAGTGAGTCAGGGGGGACAGATACGCAGTATTTT; J gene: TRBJ2-3; CDR3 length: 14; V gene: TRBV10-3; D gene: .; clone size: once
CDR3 protein: CASSQDLFAFF; CDR3 DNA: TGTGCCAGCAGCCAAGATTTATTCGCTTTCTTT; J gene: TRBJ1-1; CDR3 length: 11; V gene: TRBV14; D gene: .; clone size: .
CDR3 protein: CASSEWGLGADTQYF; CDR3 DNA: TGTGCCAGCAGTGAGTGGGGACTAGGGGCAGATACGCAGTATTTT; J gene: TRBJ2-3; CDR3 length: 15; V gene: TRBV2; D gene: TRBD2; clone size: .
CDR3 protein: CASRSGTGSYNEQFF; CDR3 DNA: TGTGCCAGCAGAAGTGGGACAGGCTCCTACAATGAGCAGTTCTTC; J gene: TRBJ2-1; CDR3 length: 15; V gene: TRBV6-5; D gene: TRBD1; clone size: .
CDR3 protein: CASSQRYTEAFF; CDR3 DNA: TGTGCCAGCAGCCAAAGGTACACTGAAGCTTTCTTT; J gene: TRBJ1-1; CDR3 length: 12; V gene: TRBV7-2; D gene: .; clone size: .
CDR3 protein: CASRNDRGPNEQYF; CDR3 DNA: TGTGCCAGCAGAAATGACAGGGGGCCCAACGAGCAGTACTTC; J gene: TRBJ2-7; CDR3 length: 14; V gene: TRBV28; D gene: TRBD1; clone size: .
CDR3 protein: CASSLGDRRVGGGAFF; CDR3 DNA: TGTGCCAGCAGCTTAGGTGACCGCCGCGTGGGTGGAGGAGCTTTCTTT; J gene: TRBJ1-1; CDR3 length: 16; V gene: TRBV11-2; D gene: .; clone size: .
CDR3 protein: CASSPLILSAGTGNTEAFF; CDR3 DNA: TGTGCCAGCTCACCACTGATTCTTTCGGCCGGGACAGGGAACACTGAAGCTTTCTTT; J gene: TRBJ1-1; CDR3 length: 19; V gene: TRBV18; D gene: TRBD1; clone size: .
CDR3 protein: CASSLSQGGNTIYF; CDR3 DNA: TGTGCCAGCAGTTTATCACAGGGGGGAAACACCATATATTTT; J gene: TRBJ1-3; CDR3 length: 14; V gene: TRBV28; D gene: TRBD1; clone size: .
CDR3 protein: CASSLASPPTDTQYF; CDR3 DNA: TGTGCCAGCAGCTTAGCGAGCCCCCCCACAGATACGCAGTATTTT; J gene: TRBJ2-3; CDR3 length: 15; V gene: TRBV7-2; D gene: .; clone size: .
CDR3 protein: CASSSSSGSSYNEQFF; CDR3 DNA: TGTGCCAGCAGCTCCTCTAGCGGGAGCTCCTACAATGAGCAGTTCTTC; J gene: TRBJ2-1; CDR3 length: 16; V gene: TRBV7-2; D gene: TRBD2; clone size: once
CDR3 protein: CASSSPAASSYEQYF; CDR3 DNA: TGTGCCAGCAGCTCGCCGGCTGCTAGCTCCTACGAGCAGTACTTC; J gene: TRBJ2-7; CDR3 length: 15; V gene: TRBV5-4; D gene: .; clone size: once
CDR3 protein: CASSLGTSRETQYF; CDR3 DNA: TGTGCCAGCAGCCTTGGGACTAGTCGAGAGACCCAGTACTTC; J gene: TRBJ2-5; CDR3 length: 14; V gene: TRBV9; D gene: TRBD2; clone size: .
CDR3 protein: CSEQGAGETQYF; CDR3 DNA: TGCAGCGAACAGGGGGCTGGAGAGACCCAGTACTTC; J gene: TRBJ2-5; CDR3 length: 12; V gene: TRBV29-1; D gene: TRBD1; clone size: .